Listed here are 14 T cell receptor beta chains from one sample, sequenced in a study of T-cell reconstitution after alpha-beta-depleted transplantation in children (dated by TCRdb to 2016 to 2017). Sample treatment or condition, as interpreted from the label and publication: allogeneic hematopoietic cell transplantation with graft depleted of TCRalphabeta T cells and CD19 B cells. The library relied on PCR. TCRdb names Illumina HiSeq 2500 as the instrument used. TCR libraries were prepared with molecular barcoding, using unique molecular identifiers to normalize TCRbeta repertoire quantification. TCRdb redid the processing of the public reads, applying fastp at Q25 and MiXCR, and retained in-frame beta chains. All rows with the same CDR3 protein become a single entry with the most common DNA and genes. The sample table holds 400,000 to 450,000 distinct CDR3 sequences, of which 43% were seen once. The biggest ten clones account for 25% to 30% of the sample.

The specimen comprised PBMCs, sampled before TCRalphabeta/CD19-depleted stem cell transplant. The receptor set was obtained from a girl between 2 and 10 years old with aplastic anemia, due to receive a stem cell transplant.

This clonotype was counted only a few times. V gene TRBV30 combines with J gene TRBJ1-2; no clear D gene. Trimming stripped 0 bases from V and 0 bases from J, with 8 bases between. Germline V gene data show CDR1 as GTSNPN and CDR2 as SVGIG (reference sequence). The CDR3 covers 14 residues. CDR3 residues: CAWSVRGANYGYTF. Here the CDR3 DNA reads TGTGCCTGGAGTGTACGGGGAGCTAACTATGGCTACACCTTC.

This clonotype was seen at least ten times. The chain is built from TRBV5-1 and TRBJ2-7; TRBD1 matches at 7 bases. After removal of 0 bases from V and 2 bases from J, the junction contained 2 bases not matched to a gene. The CDR3 contains 14 residues. Germline lookup yields CDR1 SGHRS and CDR2 YFSETQ. The CDR3 DNA reads TGCGCCAGCAGCTTGGAGGGACAGACCTACGAGCAGTACTTC. Its protein is CASSLEGQTYEQYF. The full variable domain, in which reference TRBV5-1 and TRBJ2-7 provide the parts outside the CDR3, is KAGVTQTPRYLIKTRGQQVTLSCSPISGHRSVSWYQQTPGQGLQFLFEYFSETQRNKGNFPGRFSGRQFSNSRSEMNVSTLELGDSALYLCASSLEGQTYEQYFGPGTRLTVT.

The chain carries TRBV12-3 or TRBV12-4 and TRBJ2-7; the match to TRBD2 covers 9 bases. The CDR3 spans 16 residues. V trimming: 6 bases; J trimming: 4 bases; junction bases outside the gene matches: 13. CDR3 DNA sequence: TGTGCCAGCAGCTTGACTAGCGGATCTTTAAGGTACGAGCAGTACTTC. Its protein is CASSLTSGSLRYEQYF.

The count of this clonotype is one. The chain recombines TRBV20-1 with TRBJ1-4; tentatively, D is TRBD1 (6 bases). The ends were cut back, 5 bases at V and 7 bases at J, with 14 bases in the middle. There are 13 residues in the CDR3. Germline CDR1 is DFQATT and CDR2 is SNEGSKA (reference sequence). CDR3 residues: CSAWALQGEKLFF. The CDR3 DNA is TGCAGTGCTTGGGCCCTACAGGGTGAAAAACTGTTTTTT.

Ten or more counts support this clonotype. The chain has TRBV7-9 and TRBJ2-3; D may be TRBD2 (5 bases). The CDR3 runs to 14 residues. Germline V gene lookup returns CDR1 SEHNR and CDR2 FQNEAQ (reference sequence). V was cut by 1 base and J by 7 bases, with 12 bases left in between. Here the CDR3 reads CASSLVRVPHTQYF. The CDR3 DNA is TGTGCCAGCAGCTTAGTGCGGGTCCCGCATACGCAGTATTTT.

This chain uses TRBV7-2 with TRBJ1-5; possible D gene TRBD1, 6 bases. Germline V gives CDR1 SGHTA, CDR2 FQGNSA. Trimming took 0 bases from V and 3 from J, leaving 9 bases between them. The CDR3 contains 15 residues. The CDR3 nucleotides read TGTGCCAGCAGCTTAGCCGGGACAACCAATCAGCCCCAGCATTTT. Protein: CASSLAGTTNQPQHF.

The chain uses TRBV20-1 and TRBJ2-1; 14 bases agree with TRBD2. The CDR3 loop spans 13 amino acids. Germline lookup yields CDR1 DFQATT and CDR2 SNEGSKA (reference sequence). CDR3 amino acids: CAPGLAGANEQFF. Written as DNA, the CDR3 is TGCGCGCCGGGACTAGCGGGAGCTAATGAGCAGTTCTTC.

This CDR3 is CASRTTGVGQPQHF. CDR3 sequence (DNA): TGTGCCAGCAGAACTACAGGGGTAGGTCAGCCCCAGCATTTT. J is TRBJ1-5 and V is TRBV2; 7 nucleotides line up with TRBD1. CDR1 is SNHLY and CDR2 is FYNNEI in the germline V gene. There are 14 residues in the CDR3. Unmatched junction bases numbered 8, after V lost 6 bases and J lost 6 bases.

The chain joins TRBV7-3 to TRBJ2-1; no firm D call. The CDR3 totals 14 residues. Trimming removed 5 bases at V and 9 bases at J, with 17 bases between. Germline loops: CDR1 SGHTA, CDR2 FQGTGA. Here the CDR3 reads CASSEDPRLREQFF. In nucleotides, the CDR3 is TGTGCCAGCAGCGAGGACCCCAGGTTACGTGAGCAGTTCTTC.

This clonotype was seen once. The rearrangement links TRBV20-1 to TRBJ2-7, with TRBD1 matching 7 bases. Losses at the gene ends were 6 bases for V and 7 bases for J; bases not matched to a gene: 9. Germline lookup yields CDR1 DFQATT and CDR2 SNEGSKA (reference sequence). This CDR3 has 12 residues. The CDR3 loop is CSADPQGVEQYF. The CDR3 bases are TGCAGTGCCGATCCCCAGGGGGTGGAGCAGTACTTC.

This clonotype has ten or more counts. The genes are TRBV6-1 and TRBJ2-7; D is unclear. Germline V gene data show CDR1 as MNHNS and CDR2 as SASEGT. Trimming removed 6 bases at V and 1 base at J, with 10 bases between. The CDR3 runs 13 residues. The CDR3 loop reads CASRLSFSYEQYF. The CDR3 region has the DNA TGTGCCAGCAGGCTGAGTTTTTCCTACGAGCAGTACTTC.

This clonotype was recorded once. The chain uses TRBV12-3 or TRBV12-4 and TRBJ2-6; D ambiguous. V was cut by 3 bases and J by 4 bases, with 10 bases left in between. The CDR3 is 15 residues long. The DNA of the CDR3 is TGTGCCAGCAGTTTGCATGTCGCCGGGGCCAACGTCCTGACTTTC. It encodes CASSLHVAGANVLTF.

The chain combines TRBV15 with TRBJ2-3, with D possibly called TRBD1 or TRBD2 (5 bases each). The germline gives CDR1 LNHNV, CDR2 YYDKDF (reference sequence). The CDR3 extends over 17 amino acids. Trimming stripped 0 bases from V and 2 bases from J, with 15 bases between. The CDR3 DNA reads as TGTGCCACCAGCAGAGAAAGGGACGCAGAACTCACAGATACGCAGTATTTT. This codes for CATSRERDAELTDTQYF. The whole variable domain, remainder taken from reference TRBV15 and TRBJ2-3, is DAMVIQNPRYQVTQFGKPVTLSCSQTLNHNVMYWYQQKSSQAPKLLFHYYDKDFNNEADTPDNFQSRRPNTSFCFLDIRSPGLGDTAMYLCATSRERDAELTDTQYFGPGTRLTVL.

There are a few counts of this clonotype. J is TRBJ1-2 and V is TRBV29-1; D is perhaps TRBD1 (5 bases). CDR3 length: 11 amino acids. Deletions cut 7 bases from V and 6 bases from J, with 12 bases between. CDR1 SQVTM and CDR2 ANQGSEA come from the germline V gene. The CDR3 sequence is CSDHLGDGYTF. In DNA form, the CDR3 reads TGCAGCGACCACTTAGGGGATGGCTACACCTTC.